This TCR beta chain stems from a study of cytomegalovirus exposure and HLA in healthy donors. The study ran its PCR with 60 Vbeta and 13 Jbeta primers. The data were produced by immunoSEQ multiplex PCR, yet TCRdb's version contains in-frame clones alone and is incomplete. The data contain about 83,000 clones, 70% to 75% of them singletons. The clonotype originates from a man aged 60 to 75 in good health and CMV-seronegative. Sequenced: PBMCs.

CDR3 sequence (DNA): TGTGCCAGCAGCTTCGAAGGGGATCAGGAGCAGTTCTTC. This translates into CASSFEGDQEQFF. The chain recombines TRBV7-9 with TRBJ2-1; tentatively, D is TRBD1 (5 bases). CDR3 length: 13 amino acids. Germline V gene lookup returns CDR1 SEHNR and CDR2 FQNEAQ (reference sequence). V was shortened by 3 bases and J by 10 bases, with 13 bases between the two germline ends. Drawing the rest from reference TRBV7-9 and TRBJ2-1, the complete variable domain is DTGVSQNPRHKITKRGQNVTFRCDPISEHNRLYWYRQTLGQGPEFLTYFQNEAQLEKSRLLSDRFSAERPKGSFSTLEIQRTEQGDSAMYLCASSFEGDQEQFFGPGTRLTVL.